The clone carrying this TCR beta chain was counted many times. These data come from a study of naive and memory T cell subsets. Trimming stripped 2 bases from V and 4 bases from J, with 10 bases between. The V gene's germline CDR1 is MNHEY and CDR2 SVGAGI. This CDR3 has 14 residues. The beta constant-region primer was an equimolar mix of two oligonucleotides covering TRBC1 and TRBC2. Nested alpha and beta constant-region primers with the SP2 primer drove four PCR rounds on ligated cDNA. TCRdb passed the UMI-ligation and nested PCR reads through MiXCR, listing each CDR3 protein once. This table has tens of thousands of distinct CDR3 sequences, under 15% appearing once.

The V gene is TRBV6-5, the J gene TRBJ2-3; D is ambiguous. Source material: central memory CD4+ T cells from blood. This TCR came from a human donor in good health. CDR3: CASSYGSGADTQYF. The CDR3 DNA is TGTGCCAGCAGTTACGGTAGTGGCGCAGATACGCAGTATTTT.